This T cell receptor (beta chain) appears in the sequencing data of a study of response to subunit inactivated influenza vaccine. MiXCR, applied by TCRdb to the RT-PCR reads, yields one record per CDR3 protein. The sample yields about 180,000 distinct CDR3 sequences, approximately 12% seen once. The CDR3 consists of 16 residues. V lost 5 bases to trimming and J lost 2 bases; unmatched junction nucleotides: 8. The V gene's germline CDR1 is LGHNA and CDR2 YSLEER. This clonotype came up a few times. What it recognizes is unknown. Study-wide findings and caveats: Every seasonal influenza vaccination brings in few new T cells, the authors suggested.

The source is a man aged 45 to 70 who received an inactivated influenza vaccine. Sequenced material: CD8+ T cells sorted from PBMCs, taken around 25 months after vaccination. The V and J genes are TRBV4-3 and TRBJ2-1; TRBD2 aligns across 8 bases. CDR3 amino acids: CASSEISGSPYNEQFF. The CDR3 region has the DNA TGCGCCAGCAGCGAAATCAGCGGGAGCCCCTACAATGAGCAGTTCTTC.